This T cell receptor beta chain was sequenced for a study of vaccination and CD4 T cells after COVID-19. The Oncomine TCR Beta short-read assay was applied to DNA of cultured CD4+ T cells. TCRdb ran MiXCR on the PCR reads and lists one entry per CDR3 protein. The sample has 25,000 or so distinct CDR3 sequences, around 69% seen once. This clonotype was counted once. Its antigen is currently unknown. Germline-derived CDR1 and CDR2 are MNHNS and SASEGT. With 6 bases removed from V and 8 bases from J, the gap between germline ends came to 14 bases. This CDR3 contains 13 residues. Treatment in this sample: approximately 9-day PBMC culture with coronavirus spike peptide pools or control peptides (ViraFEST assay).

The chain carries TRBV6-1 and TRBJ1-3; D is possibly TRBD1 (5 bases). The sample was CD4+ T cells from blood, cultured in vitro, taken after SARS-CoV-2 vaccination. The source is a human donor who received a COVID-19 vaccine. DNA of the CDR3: TGTGCCAGCAGCTCCCGGGACGGATACACCATATATTTT. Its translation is CASSSRDGYTIYF.